The present entry profiles one T cell receptor (beta chain) with its context. This CDR3 is built from 14 residues. From germline, CDR1 is MDHEN and CDR2 SYDVKM. The V gene lost 2 bases and the J gene lost 7 bases, with 15 bases spanning the gap. This specimen belongs to a study of cytomegalovirus exposure and HLA in healthy donors. PCR employed 60 Vbeta and 13 Jbeta primers. The table came from immunoSEQ multiplex PCR; TCRdb's copy has only in-frame clones and leaves some out. The sample has approximately 120,000 clones; under 85% are singletons. The J gene is TRBJ2-7, the V gene TRBV28; possible D gene TRBD1, 6 bases. Sample: PBMCs. The receptor's source is a woman aged 40 to 49 in good health and CMV-seropositive. The CDR3 DNA reads TGTGCCAGCAGTTTAGTTCAGGGGCCCAAGGAGCAGTACTTC. The encoded protein is CASSLVQGPKEQYF. The full variable domain, rest sourced from reference TRBV28 and TRBJ2-7, is DVKVTQSSRYLVKRTGEKVFLECVQDMDHENMFWYRQDPGLGLRLIYFSYDVKMKEKGDIPEGYSVSREKKERFSLILESASTNQTSMYLCASSLVQGPKEQYFGPGTRLTVT.